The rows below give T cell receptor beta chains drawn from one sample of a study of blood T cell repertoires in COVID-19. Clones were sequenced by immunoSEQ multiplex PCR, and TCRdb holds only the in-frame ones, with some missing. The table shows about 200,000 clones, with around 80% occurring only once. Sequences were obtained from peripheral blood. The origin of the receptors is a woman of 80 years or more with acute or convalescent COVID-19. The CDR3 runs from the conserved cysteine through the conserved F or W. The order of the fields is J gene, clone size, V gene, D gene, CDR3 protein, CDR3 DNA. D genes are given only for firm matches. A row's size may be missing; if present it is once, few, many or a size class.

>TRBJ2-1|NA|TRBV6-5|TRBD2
CASRTSGYNEQFF
TGTGCCAGCCGGACTAGCGGCTACAATGAGCAGTTCTTC
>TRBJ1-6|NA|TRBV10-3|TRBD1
CAISEGDRVGGSPLHF
TGTGCCATCAGTGAGGGGGACAGGGTTGGCGGTTCACCCCTCCACTTT
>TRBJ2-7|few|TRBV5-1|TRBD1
CASSSGTGPHEQYF
TGCGCCAGCAGCTCCGGGACAGGCCCCCACGAGCAGTACTTC
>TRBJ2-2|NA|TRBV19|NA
CASSSQGKNTGELFF
TGTGCCAGTAGTTCCCAGGGAAAGAACACCGGGGAGCTGTTTTTT
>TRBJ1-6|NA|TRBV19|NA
CASSIKVGRNNSPLHF
TGTGCCAGTAGTATTAAGGTAGGGAGGAATAATTCACCCCTCCACTTT
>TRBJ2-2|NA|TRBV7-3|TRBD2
CASSFGLAGDGLFF
TGTGCCAGCAGCTTCGGGCTAGCGGGAGATGGGCTGTTTTTT
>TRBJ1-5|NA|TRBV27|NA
CASSHRLNSNQPQHF
TGTGCCAGCAGTCATAGACTGAATAGCAATCAGCCCCAGCATTTT
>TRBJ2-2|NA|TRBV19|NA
CAPRGQPNTGELFF
TGTGCCCCACGAGGACAGCCGAACACCGGGGAGCTGTTTTTT
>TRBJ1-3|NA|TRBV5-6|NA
CASSRAVTGNTIYF
TGTGCCAGTAGCCGTGCGGTGACTGGAAACACCATATATTTT
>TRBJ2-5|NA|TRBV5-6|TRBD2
CASSLVSGGETQYF
TGTGCCAGCAGCTTGGTTAGCGGGGGTGAGACCCAGTACTTC
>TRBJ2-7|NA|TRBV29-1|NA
CSTKGGGAVEQYF
TGCAGCACAAAAGGAGGGGGGGCGGTCGAGCAGTACTTC
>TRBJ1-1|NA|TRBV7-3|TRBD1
CASSQLPGQGLLSEAFF
TGTGCCAGCAGCCAATTACCGGGACAGGGTTTGTTGTCTGAAGCTTTCTTT
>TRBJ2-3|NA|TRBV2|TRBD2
CASSLRTSAQSTDTQYF
TGTGCCAGCAGTCTTAGGACTAGCGCCCAAAGCACAGATACGCAGTATTTT
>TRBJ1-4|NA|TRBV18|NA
CASSPSGGAGEKLFF
TGTGCCAGCTCACCATCGGGAGGGGCCGGTGAAAAACTGTTTTTT
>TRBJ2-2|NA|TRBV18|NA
CASSPVDLRNTGELFF
TGTGCCAGCTCACCAGTAGATTTGCGGAACACCGGGGAGCTGTTTTTT
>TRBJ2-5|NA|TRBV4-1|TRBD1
CASSQGDREQETQYF
TGCGCCAGCAGCCAGGGGGACAGGGAACAAGAGACCCAGTACTTC
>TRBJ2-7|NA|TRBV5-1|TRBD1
CASSLGTGIYEQYF
TGCGCCAGCAGCTTGGGGACAGGGATCTACGAGCAGTACTTC
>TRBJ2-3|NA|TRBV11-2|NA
CASSSTRVDTQYF
TGTGCCAGCAGCTCTACTAGAGTGGATACGCAGTATTTT
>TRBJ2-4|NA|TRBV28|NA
CASSLKGAWAKNIQYF
TGTGCCAGCAGTTTGAAAGGGGCTTGGGCCAAAAACATTCAGTACTTC
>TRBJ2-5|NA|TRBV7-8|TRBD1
CASSLPLTGQETQYF
TGTGCCAGCAGCTTACCCTTGACAGGGCAAGAGACCCAGTACTTC
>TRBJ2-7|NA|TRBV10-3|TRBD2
CAISSTSGGEEQYF
TGTGCCATCAGTTCGACTAGCGGGGGTGAGGAGCAGTACTTC
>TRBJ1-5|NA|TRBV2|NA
CASCFGTPQPQHF
TGTGCCAGCTGTTTCGGGACACCTCAGCCCCAGCATTTT